One and the same sample provided the 9 T cell receptor beta chains below, sequenced in a study of CD8+CD57+ T cells in acquired aplastic anemia. It was genomic DNA that served as the template for profiling TCR beta VDJ and CDR3. TCRdb recomputed calls from the reads with MiXCR, one row per CDR3 protein. Counted here are about 210,000 distinct CDR3 sequences, 30% to 40% occurring once; the ten biggest clones make up 0.95% to 1.2%. Material for sequencing was sorted CD4+, CD8+, or CD8+CD57+ T cells (not recorded which) from PBMCs. Every receptor here comes from a human donor in good health, serving as a control.

Many counts were recorded for this clonotype. The chain is built from TRBV5-6 and TRBJ2-7; possible D gene TRBD1, 5 bases. Germline CDR1 SGHDT, CDR2 YYEEEE. The V and J ends lost 1 base and 0 bases respectively, with 20 bases between them. This CDR3 has 18 amino acids. CDR3 amino acids: CASSLSQDIFLFSYEQYF. The CDR3 nucleotides read TGTGCCAGCAGCTTGTCGCAGGACATCTTCCTTTTCTCCTACGAGCAGTACTTC.

For this clonotype: The junction departs from the called germline gene at one end, perhaps through a read error. V usage is TRBV11-2 and J usage is TRBJ1-2; no firm D call. Germline assignment: CDR1 SGHAT and CDR2 FQNNGV. The CDR3 extends over 16 amino acids. The CDR3 nucleotides are TGTGCCGGCAGCTTAGGCCGTGGAGTGTACTGCTATGGCTACACCTTC. Translation gives CAGSLGRGVYCYGYTF.

This clonotype was seen repeatedly, ten times or more. This chain uses TRBV20-1 with TRBJ1-6, with D perhaps TRBD1 (6 bases). Germline V gives CDR1 DFQATT, CDR2 SNEGSKA (reference sequence). Trimming shortened V by 6 bases and J by 6 bases, and 15 bases separated the two germline ends. The CDR3 has 14 residues. The chain's CDR3 is CSAQGGQLNSPLHF. The CDR3 region has the DNA TGCAGTGCCCAAGGTGGACAGCTTAATTCACCCCTCCACTTT.

This chain uses TRBV29-1 with TRBJ1-2; D may be TRBD1 (5 bases). CDR1 and CDR2 (germline): SQVTM, ANQGSEA. Between the trimmed V and J ends, which lost 7 bases and 8 bases, there was a span of 26 bases. CDR3 length equals 15 residues. The CDR3: CSAWSPGTVLSGYTF. CDR3 nucleotide sequence: TGCAGCGCATGGAGCCCTGGGACGGTCCTTAGCGGCTACACCTTC.

This clonotype occurred many times. The chain recombines TRBV10-3 with TRBJ1-6; 10 bases align to TRBD1. Germline-derived CDR1 and CDR2 are ENHRY and SYGVKD. V lost 6 bases, J lost 9 bases, and 5 bases stayed unmatched. The CDR3 spans 14 residues. The CDR3 spells CAISAGDRGSPLHF. The CDR3 bases are TGTGCCATCAGCGCTGGGGACAGGGGTTCACCCCTCCACTTT.

Concerning this clonotype itself: At one boundary the junction diverges from the germline segment, which might be a read error. The chain employs TRBV12-3 or TRBV12-4 and TRBJ2-1; 9 bases align to TRBD2. This CDR3 is 14 amino acids long. As DNA, the CDR3 is TGTGCCAGCCGATTGCCTCCGGCTAGCGGGATACAGTCCTTC. Its translation is CASRLPPASGIQSF.

This clonotype was seen once. As the CDR3 is not closed by the conserved phenylalanine or tryptophan, this likely results from a read error. The chain employs TRBV4-2 and TRBJ1-4; maybe TRBD1 (6 bases). Trimming cost V 4 bases and J 7 bases, with 22 bases left between them. CDR1 and CDR2 (germline): LGHNA, YNFKEQ. The CDR3 has 17 amino acids. CDR3 region: CASSPSPRQEPLEKLFS. CDR3 bases: TGTGCCAGCAGCCCGTCCCCGCGACAGGAGCCTCTTGAAAAACTGTTTTCT.

The chain links TRBV15 to TRBJ2-3, with 9 nucleotides matching TRBD2. The CDR3 length is 17 residues. Germline V lookup: CDR1 LNHNV, CDR2 YYDKDF (reference sequence). V lost 5 bases, J lost 4 bases, and 13 bases stayed unmatched. CDR3 bases: TGTGCCACCAGCGGCGGGGCTAGCGGGGTCTTGGCAGATACGCAGTATTTT. It translates to CATSGGASGVLADTQYF. Combining the CDR3 with reference TRBV15 and TRBJ2-3 gives the whole variable domain DAMVIQNPRYQVTQFGKPVTLSCSQTLNHNVMYWYQQKSSQAPKLLFHYYDKDFNNEADTPDNFQSRRPNTSFCFLDIRSPGLGDTAMYLCATSGGASGVLADTQYFGPGTRLTVL.

This clonotype showed up many times. This sequence joins TRBV10-3 and TRBJ1-5; possibly TRBD1 for D (5 bases). This CDR3 comprises 15 residues. Germline CDR1 ENHRY, CDR2 SYGVKD. V lost 6 bases and J 2 bases, leaving 14 bases between the germline ends. The CDR3 loop reads CAISEGTGGNQPQHF. The CDR3 bases are TGTGCCATCAGCGAAGGGACTGGTGGCAATCAGCCCCAGCATTTT.